These 18 T cell receptor beta chains were sequenced from one sample in a study of glioma-infiltrating T cells after dendritic cell vaccination. Produced via immunoSEQ multiplex PCR; TCRdb's table is partial and in-frame only. The sample includes around 78,000 clones, 85% seen only once; the top ten take approximately 8%. The sample's time point: after dendritic cell vaccination, including at tumor progression/relapse. The starting material was blood, obtained after dendritic cell vaccination. The origin of the receptors is a human donor with glioblastoma.

This clone occurred many times. The chain uses TRBV6-6 and TRBJ2-7; tentative D call: TRBD2 (7 bases). The CDR3 runs 14 residues. The V end lost 1 base, the J end lost 5 bases, and 12 bases lay between the germline ends. Germline lookup yields CDR1 MNHNY and CDR2 SVGAGI (reference sequence). In nucleotides, the CDR3 is TGTGCCAGCAGTTACTGGACTAGACAGGACGAGCAGTACTTC. As protein: CASSYWTRQDEQYF.

The rearrangement joins TRBV30 to TRBJ2-7; 9 bases fit TRBD1. J gave up 3 bases and V 3 bases, and 3 bases lay outside the gene matches. This CDR3 is 13 amino acids long. Germline loops: CDR1 GTSNPN, CDR2 SVGIG (reference sequence). As DNA, the CDR3 is TGTGCCTGGAGAAGGGACAGGGACTACGAGCAGTACTTC. This codes for CAWRRDRDYEQYF.

Only one count was recorded for this clone. The chain has TRBV28 and TRBJ1-4; 9 bases line up with TRBD1. The CDR3 contains 15 residues. The V gene's germline CDR1 is MDHEN and CDR2 SYDVKM. The J segment lost 7 bases and the V segment lost 6 bases, leaving 9 bases of the junction unmatched. CDR3 in DNA: TGTGCCAGCAGCACACCGGGACAGGGTAGTGAAAAACTGTTTTTT. Translated, it gives CASSTPGQGSEKLFF.

The gene calls are TRBV27 and TRBJ1-4; D unclear. V was pared by 4 bases and J by 4 bases, with 16 bases between. This CDR3 is 16 amino acids long. Germline V gene sequence: CDR1 MNHEY, CDR2 SMNVEV (reference sequence). The CDR3 sequence: CASSSIATDFNEKLFF. DNA for the CDR3: TGTGCCAGCAGTTCCATTGCGACTGACTTTAATGAAAAACTGTTTTTT.

The rearrangement uses TRBV29-1 and TRBJ1-1; D possibly corresponds to TRBD1 (6 bases). The CDR3 covers 15 residues. Germline assignment: CDR1 SQVTM and CDR2 ANQGSEA. V was pared by 4 bases and J by 2 bases, with 17 bases between. The CDR3 sequence is CSVAGENFRNTEAFF. For the CDR3, the DNA is TGCAGCGTTGCAGGGGAAAATTTTAGAAACACTGAAGCTTTCTTT. The variable domain in full, completed from reference TRBV29-1 and TRBJ1-1, reads SAVISQKPSRDICQRGTSLTIQCQVDSQVTMMFWYRQQPGQSLTLIATANQGSEATYESGFVIDKFPISRPNLTFSTLTVSNMSPEDSSIYLCSVAGENFRNTEAFFGQGTRLTVV.

J is TRBJ2-7 and V is TRBV28; no clear D. Trimming cost V 3 bases and J 6 bases, with 9 bases left between them. Germline values: CDR1 MDHEN, CDR2 SYDVKM. The CDR3 is made up of 12 amino acids. CDR3 in DNA: TGTGCCAGCAGTTTGAGGCAGTCCGAGCAGTACTTC. It codes for CASSLRQSEQYF.

The genes are TRBV7-2 and TRBJ1-1; possible D gene TRBD1, 6 bases. The CDR3 has 16 amino acids. Germline assignment: CDR1 SGHTA and CDR2 FQGNSA. The V end lost 5 bases, the J end lost 2 bases, and 18 bases lay between the germline ends. DNA for the CDR3: TGTGCCAGCAGCGGACGATCGGGACAAACAAACACTGAAGCTTTCTTT. Its translation: CASSGRSGQTNTEAFF.

As regards this clone: The same CDR3 is also encoded by other DNA sequences in this sample. The CDR3 here is CASSLGTPYEQYF. Here the CDR3 DNA reads TGTGCCAGCAGTTTAGGCACCCCCTACGAGCAGTACTTC. The rearrangement links TRBV27 to TRBJ2-7; D is uncertain. The V and J ends lost 2 bases and 2 bases respectively, with 7 bases between them. Germline-derived CDR1 and CDR2 are MNHEY and SMNVEV (reference sequence). CDR3 length: 13 residues.

CDR3 loop: CASSLASGGYEQYF. CDR3 DNA sequence: TGTGCCAGCAGCTTAGCTAGCGGGGGCTACGAGCAGTACTTC. This chain joins TRBV11-1 and TRBJ2-7; 9 bases map to TRBD2. CDR3 length: 14 amino acids. After removal of 0 bases from V and 3 bases from J, the junction contained 0 bases not matched to a gene. Germline loops: CDR1 SGHAT, CDR2 FQDESV (reference sequence).

This clone has just a few counts. The rearrangement joins TRBV7-9 to TRBJ2-3, with 9 nucleotides matching TRBD2. This CDR3 has 15 amino acids. Trimming took 2 bases from V and 3 from J; bases not matched to a gene: 3. The germline CDR1 and CDR2 sequences are SEHNR and FQNEAQ (reference sequence). CDR3 sequence (DNA): TGTGCCAGCAGCTTATCTAGCGGGGCAACAGATACGCAGTATTTT. Translation gives CASSLSSGATDTQYF.

The rearrangement uses TRBV29-1 and TRBJ1-2; 7 bases match TRBD1. Germline CDR1 SQVTM, CDR2 ANQGSEA. The CDR3 extends over 13 amino acids. After removal of 6 bases from V and 4 bases from J, the junction contained 8 bases not matched to a gene. CDR3 residues: CSVQGGDLYGYTF. The CDR3 coding sequence is TGCAGCGTCCAAGGGGGCGACCTCTATGGCTACACCTTC.

The CDR3 nucleotides read TGTGCCAGCTCACTCCGGACTAGCGGGTCGACCTACGAGCAGTACTTC. Translated: CASSLRTSGSTYEQYF. V gene TRBV18 combines with J gene TRBJ2-7; 11 bases are a match to TRBD2. The CDR3 consists of 16 residues. Trimming at V came to 4 bases and at J to 2 bases, leaving 7 bases not matched to a gene. CDR1 is KGHSH, CDR2 LQKENI, per germline.

This chain connects TRBV2 to TRBJ1-1, with 8 positions matching TRBD1. The CDR3 totals 21 residues. Trimming at V came to 6 bases and at J to 4 bases, leaving 28 bases not matched to a gene. Looked up from germline, CDR1 is SNHLY and CDR2 is FYNNEI. The CDR3 DNA follows: TGTGCCAGCAGCCCCCGGTGGGGTCGTGCAGGGGGCGCGGAGATTGGCACTGAAGCTTTCTTT. Its translation: CASSPRWGRAGGAEIGTEAFF. The whole variable domain, filled in from reference TRBV2 and TRBJ1-1, reads EPEVTQTPSHQVTQMGQEVILRCVPISNHLYFYWYRQILGQKVEFLVSFYNNEISEKSEIFDDQFSVERPDGSNFTLKIRSTKLEDSAMYFCASSPRWGRAGGAEIGTEAFFGQGTRLTVV.

V and J are TRBV5-1 and TRBJ1-1, with TRBD1 matching over 8 bases. Germline V gives CDR1 SGHRS, CDR2 YFSETQ. V shed 7 bases and J 2 bases; nucleotides not matched to a gene: 13. This CDR3 region has 16 residues. CDR3 loop: CASGGQGFGQNTEAFF. For the CDR3, the DNA is TGCGCCAGCGGAGGACAGGGTTTCGGGCAAAACACTGAAGCTTTCTTT.

This rearrangement joins TRBV9 to TRBJ2-3; no firm D call. Germline loops: CDR1 SGDLS, CDR2 YYNGEE. The CDR3 sequence is 12 residues long. Trimming took off 2 bases at V and 4 bases at J, with 5 bases between the two ends. CDR3 residues: CASSVSADTQYF. CDR3 sequence (DNA): TGTGCCAGCAGCGTCTCCGCAGATACGCAGTATTTT. Combining the CDR3 with reference TRBV9 and TRBJ2-3 gives the whole variable domain DSGVTQTPKHLITATGQRVTLRCSPRSGDLSVYWYQQSLDQGLQFLIQYYNGEERAKGNILERFSAQQFPDLHSELNLSSLELGDSALYFCASSVSADTQYFGPGTRLTVL.

V gene TRBV4-1 combines with J gene TRBJ1-1; a weak D match, TRBD1 (5 bases). CDR3 length: 17 amino acids. V was shortened by 3 bases and J by 1 base, with 18 bases between the two germline ends. Germline assignment: CDR1 MGHRA and CDR2 YSYEKL. The CDR3 loop reads CASSHPQWRGSNTEAFF. CDR3 nucleotide sequence: TGCGCCAGCAGCCACCCCCAGTGGCGGGGGTCGAACACTGAAGCTTTCTTT.

CDR3 bases: TGTGCCAGCTCACCACCAACAGGGTCCAACTATGGCTACACCTTC. This sequence encodes CASSPPTGSNYGYTF. The chain couples TRBV18 to TRBJ1-2; tentatively, D is TRBD1 (6 bases). The CDR3 runs to 15 residues. Trimming cost V 0 bases and J 2 bases, with 10 bases left between them. From germline, CDR1 is KGHSH and CDR2 LQKENI.

The V call is TRBV30, the J call TRBJ2-3; 8 bases agree with TRBD1. This CDR3 is 13 amino acids long. The germline gives CDR1 GTSNPN, CDR2 SVGIG (reference sequence). Unmatched junction bases numbered 8, after V lost 5 bases and J lost 7 bases. The CDR3 reads CAWGQGVVNTQYF. The CDR3 DNA sequence: TGTGCCTGGGGACAGGGTGTTGTAAATACGCAGTATTTT. The entire variable domain, with the rest obtained from reference TRBV30 and TRBJ2-3, is as follows: SQTIHQWPATLVQPVGSPLSLECTVEGTSNPNLYWYRQAAGRGLQLLFYSVGIGQISSEVPQNLSASRPQDRQFILSSKKLLLSDSGFYLCAWGQGVVNTQYFGPGTRLTVL.